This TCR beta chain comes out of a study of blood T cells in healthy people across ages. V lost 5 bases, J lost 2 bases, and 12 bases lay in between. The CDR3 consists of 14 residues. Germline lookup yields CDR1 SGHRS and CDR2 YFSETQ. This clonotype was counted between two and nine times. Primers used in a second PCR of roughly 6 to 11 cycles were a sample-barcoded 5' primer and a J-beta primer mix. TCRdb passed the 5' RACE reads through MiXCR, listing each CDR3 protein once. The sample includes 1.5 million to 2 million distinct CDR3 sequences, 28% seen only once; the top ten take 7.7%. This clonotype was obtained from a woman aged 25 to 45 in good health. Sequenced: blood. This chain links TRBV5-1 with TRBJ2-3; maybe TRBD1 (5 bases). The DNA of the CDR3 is TGCGCCAGCAGATCGGACACTAACACAGATACGCAGTATTTT. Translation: CASRSDTNTDTQYF.